A selection of T cell receptor beta chains follows, all from one sample in a study of identical twins. Using its own MiXCR run on the 5' RACE reads, TCRdb lists one record per CDR3 protein. The sample holds around 480,000 distinct CDR3 sequences, 14% seen once. These same data were also listed under a study on yellow fever vaccine responses in identical twins.

The sample taken for sequencing was CD4+ T cells sorted from blood. Receptors were obtained from a woman between 18 and 29 years old in good health. Both conserved end residues are part of each CDR3.

v_gene	j_gene	len	CDR3aa
TRBV7-2	TRBJ2-7	14	CASSPRDRRYEQYF
TRBV6-5	TRBJ1-5	16	CASSYGGTLSNQPQHF
TRBV15	TRBJ2-7	12	CATSGLTYEQYF
TRBV28	TRBJ2-7	11	CASTSTYEQYF
TRBV12-3/TRBV12-4	TRBJ2-1	11	CASSFVHEQFF
TRBV5-1	TRBJ2-7	15	CASSRGRTVMHEQYF
TRBV11-2	TRBJ2-3	14	CASSLLDSTDTQYF
TRBV12-3/TRBV12-4	TRBJ2-7	13	CASCNGGYYEQYF
TRBV19	TRBJ2-5	13	CASSIYSKETQYF
TRBV7-9	TRBJ2-1	15	CASSPRGGSGNEQFF